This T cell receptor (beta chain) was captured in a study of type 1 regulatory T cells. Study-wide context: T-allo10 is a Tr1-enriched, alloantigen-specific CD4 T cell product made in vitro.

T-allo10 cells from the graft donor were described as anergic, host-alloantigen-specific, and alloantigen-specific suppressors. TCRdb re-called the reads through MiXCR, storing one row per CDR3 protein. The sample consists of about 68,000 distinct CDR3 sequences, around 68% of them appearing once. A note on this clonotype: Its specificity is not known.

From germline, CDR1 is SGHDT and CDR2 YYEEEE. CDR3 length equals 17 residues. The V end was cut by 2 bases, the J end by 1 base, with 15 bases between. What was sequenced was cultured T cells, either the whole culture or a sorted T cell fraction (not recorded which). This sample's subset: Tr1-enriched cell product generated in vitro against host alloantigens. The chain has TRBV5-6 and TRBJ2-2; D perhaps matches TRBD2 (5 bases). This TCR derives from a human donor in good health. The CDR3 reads CASSFLPSSWNTGELFF. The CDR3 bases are TGTGCCAGCAGCTTCCTACCCTCTAGCTGGAACACCGGGGAGCTGTTTTTT.